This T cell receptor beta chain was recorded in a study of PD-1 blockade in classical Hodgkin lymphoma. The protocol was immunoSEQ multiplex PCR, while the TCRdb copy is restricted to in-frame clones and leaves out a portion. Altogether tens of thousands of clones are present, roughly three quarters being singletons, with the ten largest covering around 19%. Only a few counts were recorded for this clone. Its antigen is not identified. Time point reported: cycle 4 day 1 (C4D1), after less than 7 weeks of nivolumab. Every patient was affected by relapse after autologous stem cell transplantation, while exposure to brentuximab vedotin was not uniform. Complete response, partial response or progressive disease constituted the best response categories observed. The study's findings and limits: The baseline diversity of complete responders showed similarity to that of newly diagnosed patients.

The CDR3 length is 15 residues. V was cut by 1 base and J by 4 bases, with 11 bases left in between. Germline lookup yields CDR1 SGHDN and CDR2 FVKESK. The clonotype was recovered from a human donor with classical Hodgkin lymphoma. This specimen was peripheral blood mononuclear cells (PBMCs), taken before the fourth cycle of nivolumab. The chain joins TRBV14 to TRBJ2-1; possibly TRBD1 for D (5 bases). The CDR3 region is CASSQVPGSYNEQFF. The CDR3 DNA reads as TGTGCCAGCAGCCAAGTTCCAGGGTCATACAATGAGCAGTTCTTC.